The 12 T cell receptor beta chains below were found in one sample sequenced in a study of blood T cell repertoires in COVID-19. Produced via immunoSEQ multiplex PCR; TCRdb's table is partial and in-frame only. The sample lists over 200,000 clones; around 90% were seen once. The sequencing sample was made of peripheral blood. The receptors stem from a woman aged 40 to 50 who had recovered from COVID-19.

The chain is built from TRBV7-2 and TRBJ1-5; TRBD1 matches 9 bases. J was trimmed by 3 bases and V by 3 bases; bases with no gene match: 9. There are 17 residues in the CDR3. Germline V gene lookup returns CDR1 SGHTA and CDR2 FQGNSA. CDR3 in DNA: TGTGCCAGCAGCTTGGGAACGGGACAGGGCCCCAATCAGCCCCAGCATTTT. Translation: CASSLGTGQGPNQPQHF.

The rearrangement joins TRBV11-3 to TRBJ2-1; 12 nucleotides match TRBD2. The CDR3 contains 16 residues. Losses at the gene ends were 5 bases for V and 6 bases for J; bases not matched to a gene: 8. Germline lookup yields CDR1 SGHNT and CDR2 YENEEA. The CDR3 region has the DNA TGTGCCAGCAGCCCCAAGGCTAGCGGGAGGGTCAATGAGCAGTTCTTC. This codes for CASSPKASGRVNEQFF.

This clone has a single count. The J gene is TRBJ1-2, the V gene TRBV9; 9 bases are a match to TRBD1. V was clipped by 1 base and J by 8 bases; unmatched bases: 6. Germline assignment: CDR1 SGDLS and CDR2 YYNGEE. The CDR3 runs to 14 residues. In nucleotides, the CDR3 is TGTGCCAGCAGCGTACCACCCGGGACAGGGGGCTACACCTTC. Translation: CASSVPPGTGGYTF.

In its sample, this clone was seen once. This chain connects TRBV19 to TRBJ2-7; TRBD2 aligns across 9 bases. The germline V gene encodes CDR1 LNHDA and CDR2 SQIVND (reference sequence). The CDR3 consists of 16 residues. The J segment lost 1 base and the V segment lost 3 bases, leaving 7 bases of the junction unmatched. The CDR3 DNA reads TGTGCCAGTAGTATTGGGCTAGCGGGACCATCCTACGAGCAGTACTTC. It codes for CASSIGLAGPSYEQYF.

This chain links TRBV5-1 with TRBJ2-1; TRBD2 aligns across 8 bases. This CDR3 spans 15 amino acids. J gave up 9 bases and V 7 bases, and 15 bases lay outside the gene matches. Per germline, CDR1 SGHRS and CDR2 YFSETQ. For the CDR3, the DNA is TGCGCCAGCGCCTTATTTGGCGGGAGGCGGGTTGAGCAGTTCTTC. It is translated as CASALFGGRRVEQFF. The full variable domain, completed using reference TRBV5-1 and TRBJ2-1, is KAGVTQTPRYLIKTRGQQVTLSCSPISGHRSVSWYQQTPGQGLQFLFEYFSETQRNKGNFPGRFSGRQFSNSRSEMNVSTLELGDSALYLCASALFGGRRVEQFFGPGTRLTVL.

The rearrangement joins TRBV19 to TRBJ1-1, with D unclear. The CDR3 length is 14 residues. V was clipped by 6 bases and J by 5 bases, with 16 bases between them. Germline CDR1 LNHDA, CDR2 SQIVND (reference sequence). The CDR3 protein is CASSQTLNWTEAFF. CDR3 bases: TGTGCCAGTAGCCAGACTTTGAACTGGACTGAAGCTTTCTTT.

This chain joins TRBV29-1 and TRBJ1-1, with D tentatively TRBD1 (6 bases). In germline, CDR1 is SQVTM, CDR2 ANQGSEA. V shed 3 bases and J shed 2 bases, with 10 bases lying between them. This CDR3 comprises 13 residues. The CDR3 nucleotides are TGCAGCGTTGAGGGACACTTTAACACTGAAGCTTTCTTT. Translation gives CSVEGHFNTEAFF.

The chain is built from TRBV6-5 and TRBJ2-5, with a tentative D call TRBD2 (6 bases). The V end lost 0 bases, the J end lost 3 bases, and 8 bases lay between the germline ends. The CDR3 loop spans 14 amino acids. Germline V gene lookup returns CDR1 MNHEY and CDR2 SVGAGI. Written as DNA, the CDR3 is TGTGCCAGCAGTTACTCGGGGGGAGAAGAGACCCAGTACTTC. It specifies CASSYSGGEETQYF.

V and J are TRBV9 and TRBJ2-2, with TRBD1 matching 7 bases. The CDR3 loop spans 14 amino acids. Germline CDR1 and CDR2: SGDLS and YYNGEE. V lost 6 bases and J lost 3; bases outside the gene matches: 5. CDR3 region: CASTPDRYTGELFF. The CDR3 coding sequence is TGTGCCAGCACCCCGGACAGGTACACCGGGGAGCTGTTTTTT.

This clone appeared once. V gene TRBV5-4 combines with J gene TRBJ1-4, with D possibly TRBD1 on 5 matching bases. Germline V gene data show CDR1 as SGHNT and CDR2 as YYREEE (reference sequence). Deletions cut 6 bases from V and 7 bases from J, with 16 bases between. CDR3 length: 14 residues. CDR3 region: CASTRGGWGEKLFF. The CDR3 coding sequence is TGTGCCAGCACCCGGGGGGGGTGGGGTGAAAAACTGTTTTTT.

V gene TRBV7-2 combines with J gene TRBJ2-7; a possible D gene is TRBD1 (6 bases). This CDR3 has 13 residues. The germline V gene encodes CDR1 SGHTA and CDR2 FQGNSA. The V and J ends lost 4 bases and 3 bases respectively, with 10 bases between them. The CDR3 DNA reads TGTGCCAGCAGCTCGTCAGGGGTCTACGAGCAGTACTTC. Translated: CASSSSGVYEQYF.

V usage is TRBV5-1 and J usage is TRBJ1-2; 10 bases are shared with TRBD1. This CDR3 region has 16 residues. The V segment lost 4 bases and the J segment 0 bases; nucleotides outside the gene matches: 6. Germline V CDR1 and CDR2: SGHRS, YFSETQ. The chain's CDR3 is CASSPRTGGANYGYTF. The CDR3, as DNA: TGCGCCAGCAGCCCACGGACAGGGGGGGCTAACTATGGCTACACCTTC. The complete variable domain, with remaining parts taken from reference TRBV5-1 and TRBJ1-2, reads KAGVTQTPRYLIKTRGQQVTLSCSPISGHRSVSWYQQTPGQGLQFLFEYFSETQRNKGNFPGRFSGRQFSNSRSEMNVSTLELGDSALYLCASSPRTGGANYGYTFGSGTRLTVV.